The entry that follows covers one TCR beta chain sequence. Its antigen remains unknown. This sample was taken from a study of CD8 T cells in ankylosing spondylitis. Study-wide results and caveats: In peripheral blood, disease-linked CD8+ clones occurred at relatively low frequencies. Matched synovial fluid from ankylosing spondylitis patients was reported to be enriched for disease-linked clones.

Quantitative 5'-RACE with molecular barcodes was used to make the TCR beta libraries. TCRdb passed the 5' RACE reads through MiXCR, listing each CDR3 protein once. The sample records about 140,000 distinct CDR3 sequences, 5.5% to 7.5% being singletons. This CDR3 is built from 15 residues. V gave up 5 bases and J gave up 2 bases; unmatched junction bases: 5. CDR1 is SGHAT, CDR2 FQDESV, per germline (reference sequence). This TCR was sampled from a female donor with ankylosing spondylitis or in good health (not recorded which). The rearrangement joins TRBV11-1 to TRBJ1-3, with TRBD1 matching over 8 bases. Material: blood, either unsorted or a sorted T cell fraction (not recorded which). For the CDR3, the DNA is TGTGCCAGCAGCGGACAGGGAATTACTGGAAACACCATATATTTT. It specifies CASSGQGITGNTIYF.